This record looks at one T cell receptor beta chain sequence and its context. Profiling relied on immunoSEQ multiplex PCR, and the TCRdb table lists in-frame clones only, not all of them. The table has about 91,000 clones, approximately 90% seen once. The entry originates in a study of technical replicates of blood from several donors. The TCR sequence derives from a human donor in good health. The sample consisted of T cells isolated from PBMCs.

The CDR3 reads CASSLVQSSYEQYF. The DNA of the CDR3 is TGTGCCAGCAGTTTAGTACAAAGCTCCTACGAGCAGTACTTC. The V call is TRBV28, the J call TRBJ2-7; D is ambiguous. CDR1 is MDHEN, CDR2 SYDVKM, per germline. There are 14 residues in the CDR3. Trimming left V 2 bases short and J 0 bases short, with 8 bases between.